The clone carrying this T cell receptor beta chain was detected many times. Its antigen is unknown. Regarding time point: patch test 2, 6 weeks after DPC sensitization. As for treatment: therapeutic diphenylcyclopropenone sensitization with weekly scalp DPC. Every donor had alopecia and was 18 to 70 years old; all were suitable for DPC. V lost 0 bases, J lost 2 bases, and 11 bases lay in between. The CDR3 totals 14 residues. Germline values: CDR1 DFQATT, CDR2 SNEGSKA (reference sequence). The record originates from a study of human T cells and chemical hapten exposure. Study-level points and caveats: Expanded TCRs grouped into significantly more large CDR3 similarity clusters than controls produced.

TCRdb called the RACE reads again in MiXCR, with one record for every CDR3 protein. The repertoire holds about 69,000 distinct CDR3 sequences, with under 13% as singletons. The rearrangement joins TRBV20-1 to TRBJ2-7, with D possibly being TRBD1 (5 bases). The sequence derives from a woman aged 45-59 years with alopecia areata. Some clones in this sample may be carry-over from other donors' samples. Specimen: whole blood, collected in connection with sensitization to the hapten diphenylcyclopropenone (DPC). The CDR3 sequence is CSARDLQGTYEQYF. CDR3 sequence (DNA): TGCAGTGCTAGAGATTTGCAGGGAACCTACGAGCAGTACTTC.